Below are 4 T cell receptor beta chains sequenced from a single sample in a study of CD8+CD57+ T cells in acquired aplastic anemia. TCR beta VDJ and CDR3 profiles were obtained from a genomic DNA template. A single record per CDR3 protein comes from TCRdb applying MiXCR to the reads. This table has about 250,000 distinct CDR3 sequences, more than 40% appearing once. Patients selected for sequencing had displayed CD8+CD57+ cell expansion by flow cytometry. Sequencing was performed on sorted CD4+, CD8+, or CD8+CD57+ T cells (not recorded which) from PBMCs. These receptors originate from a human donor with aplastic anemia.

This clonotype was recorded a few times. This may arise from a read error, as a much more abundant clone is one base away. The missing conserved phenylalanine or tryptophan at the end of this CDR3 makes a read error likely. The genes are TRBV7-6 and TRBJ2-3; a weak D match, TRBD2 (5 bases). Germline loops: CDR1 SGHVS, CDR2 FNYEAQ. The ends were cut back, 2 bases at V and 0 bases at J, with 9 bases in the middle. The CDR3 has 15 residues. CDR3 residues: CASSLPGYSTDTQYL. CDR3 coding DNA: TGTGCCAGCAGCTTACCGGGGTATAGCACAGATACGCAGTATCTT.

V usage is TRBV15 and J usage is TRBJ2-2; D uncertain. Looked up from germline, CDR1 is LNHNV and CDR2 is YYDKDF (reference sequence). The CDR3 totals 13 residues. Between the trimmed V and J ends, which lost 5 bases and 1 base, there was a span of 5 bases. CDR3 region: CATSDLNTGELFF. CDR3 bases: TGTGCCACCAGCGATTTGAACACCGGGGAGCTGTTTTTT.

This CDR3 is CASSSKQEVQETQYF. DNA of the CDR3: TGTGCCAGCAGCTCCAAACAGGAAGTCCAAGAGACCCAGTACTTC. V is TRBV7-2 and J is TRBJ2-5; possibly TRBD1 for D (5 bases). The ends were cut back, 4 bases at V and 1 base at J, with 13 bases in the middle. The V gene's germline CDR1 is SGHTA and CDR2 FQGNSA. The CDR3 spans 15 residues. Drawing the rest from reference TRBV7-2 and TRBJ2-5, the complete variable domain is GAGVSQSPSNKVTEKGKDVELRCDPISGHTALYWYRQSLGQGLEFLIYFQGNSAPDKSGLPSDRFSAERTGGSVSTLTIQRTQQEDSAVYLCASSSKQEVQETQYFGPGTRLLVL.

A note on this clonotype: The junction departs from germline at one end; a sequencing error may be responsible. The V gene is TRBV10-1, the J gene TRBJ2-3; 9 bases match TRBD2. Germline V gene data show CDR1 as WNHNN and CDR2 as SYGVQD (reference sequence). This CDR3 spans 17 amino acids. The CDR3 region has the DNA TGTGCCAGCAGCCCATTTAGCGGGGGCCTCACCACAGATACGCAGTATTTT. Protein sequence: CASSPFSGGLTTDTQYF.